This passage covers 29 T cell receptor beta chains from one sample sequenced in a study of OX40 agonist ivuxolimab in advanced cancers. Assay used: immunoSEQ multiplex PCR; TCRdb lists only in-frame clones, some missing. The data contain more than 55,000 clones, approximately 88% of them singletons. The source was CD4+ or CD8+ T cells sorted from blood, collected in a trial of the OX40 agonist ivuxolimab. These receptors were collected from an adult with an advanced solid tumor such as melanoma, head and neck, liver or kidney cancer.

The chain combines TRBV5-1 with TRBJ2-2, with D unclear. V was pared by 3 bases and J by 0 bases, with 6 bases between. Germline V gene sequence: CDR1 SGHRS, CDR2 YFSETQ. This CDR3 region has 14 residues. The CDR3 region is CASSSTPNTGELFF. In DNA, the CDR3 is TGCGCCAGCAGCTCAACACCGAACACCGGGGAGCTGTTTTTT.

This clone was observed a few times. This chain joins TRBV27 and TRBJ1-1; D is possibly TRBD1 (5 bases). CDR3 length equals 14 residues. Germline V gene data show CDR1 as MNHEY and CDR2 as SMNVEV (reference sequence). With 2 bases removed from V and 1 base from J, the gap between germline ends came to 8 bases. The CDR3 coding sequence is TGTGCCAGCAGTTTAACGGGGGAGAACACTGAAGCTTTCTTT. Protein product: CASSLTGENTEAFF.

In its sample, this clone was seen once. The chain recombines TRBV11-1 with TRBJ2-1; weak D call: TRBD2 (5 bases). Trimming removed 5 bases from V and 7 bases from J, with 21 bases in between. This CDR3 has 16 residues. The germline CDR1 and CDR2 sequences are SGHAT and FQDESV (reference sequence). The CDR3 nucleotides are TGTGCCAGCAGCATACATCTAGAGGGAGCTCTGAATGAGCAGTTCTTC. Protein sequence: CASSIHLEGALNEQFF.

The table lists this clone with a few counts. This chain joins TRBV7-8 and TRBJ2-3; 16 bases agree with TRBD2. After removal of 4 bases from V and 4 bases from J, the junction contained 11 bases not matched to a gene. The CDR3 length is 19 residues. Per the germline V gene, CDR1 is SGHVS and CDR2 is FQNEAQ. The CDR3 DNA sequence: TGTGCCAGCAGCTCCCCCGGGACTAGCGGGGGGGCGGGGCCAGATACGCAGTATTTT. Amino acids: CASSSPGTSGGAGPDTQYF.

The chain uses TRBV7-9 and TRBJ2-1; D gene ambiguous. Germline V gene data show CDR1 as SEHNR and CDR2 as FQNEAQ (reference sequence). The CDR3 spans 15 residues. V shed 5 bases and J shed 1 base, with 12 bases lying between them. CDR3 coding DNA: TGTGCCAGCAGCCCTATAATTTTATCCTACAATGAGCAGTTCTTC. Its protein product is CASSPIILSYNEQFF.

The chain carries TRBV5-1 and TRBJ2-7, with 9 bases identical to TRBD1. CDR3 length: 13 residues. V lost 4 bases and J lost 6; bases outside the gene matches: 5. Germline V gene sequence: CDR1 SGHRS, CDR2 YFSETQ. The CDR3 region is CASSPWTGAEQYF. The CDR3 DNA sequence: TGCGCCAGCAGCCCTTGGACAGGGGCCGAGCAGTACTTC.

V usage is TRBV7-6 and J usage is TRBJ2-4, with 12 bases aligning to TRBD2. Germline-derived CDR1 and CDR2 are SGHVS and FNYEAQ. V shed 3 bases, J shed 0 bases, and the junction held 15 bases outside the gene matches. The CDR3 runs 21 residues. CDR3 bases: TGTGCCAGCAGCTTTCTCCCTGTAGGGACTAGCGGGTCACTAGCCAAAAACATTCAGTACTTC. Translation gives CASSFLPVGTSGSLAKNIQYF.

The chain recombines TRBV18 with TRBJ2-1; possibly TRBD1 or TRBD2 for D (7 bases each). Trimming left V 5 bases short and J 6 bases short, with 20 bases between. Germline values: CDR1 KGHSH, CDR2 LQKENI. This CDR3 spans 16 amino acids. The CDR3 spells CASSIGGGLVLNEQFF. In DNA, the CDR3 is TGTGCCAGCTCAATAGGGGGCGGACTAGTGCTCAATGAGCAGTTCTTC.

The sample holds a few counts of this clone. The chain combines TRBV2 with TRBJ2-1; the match to TRBD2 covers 10 bases. Germline CDR1 and CDR2: SNHLY and FYNNEI. The CDR3 extends over 14 amino acids. The J segment lost 14 bases and the V segment lost 9 bases, leaving 16 bases of the junction unmatched. The CDR3 bases are TGTGCCAGGGGAAGTGGAGCGGGGGGGCCGTCGGAGTTCTTC. Protein product: CARGSGAGGPSEFF. The variable domain in full, completed from reference TRBV2 and TRBJ2-1, reads EPEVTQTPSHQVTQMGQEVILRCVPISNHLYFYWYRQILGQKVEFLVSFYNNEISEKSEIFDDQFSVERPDGSNFTLKIRSTKLEDSAMYFCARGSGAGGPSEFFGPGTRLTVL.

The chain employs TRBV7-6 and TRBJ1-2; D remains unclear. Germline CDR1 is SGHVS and CDR2 is FNYEAQ. This CDR3 has 12 residues. V was clipped by 4 bases and J by 5 bases, with 8 bases between them. Here the CDR3 reads CASSSDGYGYTF. CDR3 DNA sequence: TGTGCCAGCAGCTCGGACGGTTATGGCTACACCTTC.

On this clone itself: This clone may be a read error of a much larger clone one base away. This rearrangement joins TRBV6-1 to TRBJ1-5; D unclear. This CDR3 contains 13 residues. Trimming removed 10 bases at V and 6 bases at J, with 16 bases between. From germline, CDR1 is MNHNS and CDR2 SASEGT. Written as DNA, the CDR3 is TGTGCCACCCTCATTTTCTTGAGTCAGCCCCAGCATTTT. Protein sequence: CATLIFLSQPQHF.

This clone has just one count. The chain links TRBV4-3 to TRBJ2-1; TRBD2 matches 8 bases. J lost 9 bases, V lost 0 bases, and 4 bases had no gene match. The germline CDR1 and CDR2 sequences are LGHNA and YSLEER. The CDR3 spans 14 residues. The CDR3 reads CASSQDGAGGEQFF. CDR3 bases: TGCGCCAGCAGCCAAGATGGGGCGGGGGGTGAGCAGTTCTTC.

The chain recombines TRBV9 with TRBJ2-1; the match to TRBD2 covers 8 bases. The V gene end was trimmed by 6 bases and the J gene end by 8 bases; junction bases not matched to a gene: 10. Germline CDR1 is SGDLS and CDR2 is YYNGEE. The CDR3 is made up of 14 amino acids. CDR3 region: CASNLAGSVDEQFF. In DNA form, the CDR3 reads TGTGCCAGCAATCTAGCGGGCAGTGTGGATGAGCAGTTCTTC.

This clone was picked up one time. V usage is TRBV27 and J usage is TRBJ2-1; 7 bases match TRBD2. The CDR3 totals 14 residues. Trimming removed 5 bases from V and 4 bases from J; junction bases left unmatched: 5. Germline V gene sequence: CDR1 MNHEY, CDR2 SMNVEV (reference sequence). The CDR3, as DNA: TGTGCCAGCAGTGGCGGGGGACCGTACAATGAGCAGTTCTTC. Translating it yields CASSGGGPYNEQFF.

The V call is TRBV7-9, the J call TRBJ1-1, with TRBD1 as a possible D gene (5 bases). Trimming removed 2 bases from V and 5 bases from J, with 9 bases in between. Germline CDR1 is SEHNR and CDR2 is FQNEAQ (reference sequence). The CDR3 length is 13 residues. CDR3 nucleotide sequence: TGTGCCAGCAGCTTACATTCAGGGACTGAAGCTTTCTTT. Residues: CASSLHSGTEAFF.

This clone was picked up one time. The J gene is TRBJ1-2, the V gene TRBV5-1; D gene ambiguous. V was cut by 7 bases and J by 0 bases, with 19 bases left in between. This CDR3 comprises 16 residues. Germline values: CDR1 SGHRS, CDR2 YFSETQ. The CDR3 is CASARSAEAPNYGYTF. Written as DNA, the CDR3 is TGCGCCAGCGCCAGGTCGGCAGAAGCCCCTAACTATGGCTACACCTTC.

The gene calls are TRBV11-3 and TRBJ2-7; TRBD1 matches at 8 bases. Germline CDR1 is SGHNT and CDR2 is YENEEA. The ends lost 1 base at V and 6 bases at J; junction bases unmatched: 2. This CDR3 is 13 amino acids long. CDR3 DNA: TGTGCCAGCAGCTTAGGCACAGGGGGCGAGCAGTACGTC. Its translation is CASSLGTGGEQYV.

This chain joins TRBV6-5 and TRBJ1-6, with 8 positions matching TRBD1. The V segment lost 4 bases and the J segment 8 bases; nucleotides outside the gene matches: 7. There are 15 residues in the CDR3. Germline values: CDR1 MNHEY, CDR2 SVGAGI. The CDR3 spells CASSFRDRKDSPLHF. CDR3 DNA sequence: TGTGCCAGCAGTTTCCGGGACAGGAAGGATTCACCCCTCCACTTT.

CDR3 region: CASSLDGLSGNTIYF. The CDR3, as DNA: TGTGCCAGCAGCCTAGACGGCCTCTCTGGAAACACCATATATTTT. The chain joins TRBV7-3 to TRBJ1-3, with unresolved D. Germline CDR1 and CDR2: SGHTA and FQGTGA. V was trimmed by 5 bases and J by 0 bases, leaving 11 bases between them. This CDR3 region has 15 residues.

The rearrangement uses TRBV11-3 and TRBJ2-2; D is undetermined. V shed 5 bases and J shed 4 bases, with 8 bases lying between them. Germline lookup yields CDR1 SGHNT and CDR2 YENEEA. This CDR3 comprises 13 residues. CDR3 bases: TGTGCCAGCAGCCAAGGAACCACCGGGGAGCTGTTTTTT. This encodes CASSQGTTGELFF.

The V call is TRBV6-1, the J call TRBJ1-2; D is ambiguous. The CDR3 contains 14 residues. Trimming removed 1 base at V and 8 bases at J, with 14 bases between. In germline, CDR1 is MNHNS, CDR2 SASEGT. CDR3 sequence (DNA): TGTGCCAGCAGTGAAGGGGTCCCTTGGAAGGGCTACACCTTC. This sequence encodes CASSEGVPWKGYTF.

The chain uses TRBV19 and TRBJ1-1; a weak D match, TRBD1 (5 bases). CDR3 length: 14 residues. Trimming took off 3 bases at V and 0 bases at J, with 8 bases between the two ends. Germline V gene sequence: CDR1 LNHDA, CDR2 SQIVND (reference sequence). CDR3 DNA: TGTGCCAGTAGTATCTGGGGCTTGAACACTGAAGCTTTCTTT. As protein: CASSIWGLNTEAFF.

The chain carries TRBV28 and TRBJ2-5; TRBD1 matches at 8 bases. This CDR3 has 11 amino acids. Germline CDR1 MDHEN, CDR2 SYDVKM. Trimming at V came to 6 bases and at J to 7 bases, leaving 1 base not matched to a gene. CDR3 sequence: CASRTGVTQYF. In DNA, the CDR3 is TGTGCCAGCAGGACAGGGGTGACCCAGTACTTC.

The chain links TRBV4-1 to TRBJ1-1; D is unresolved. The CDR3 extends over 10 amino acids. V lost 7 bases, J lost 1 base, and 1 base lay in between. CDR1 is MGHRA and CDR2 is YSYEKL in the germline V gene. The CDR3 DNA follows: TGCGCCAGCAAGAACACTGAAGCTTTCTTT. Protein: CASKNTEAFF.

The genes are TRBV2 and TRBJ2-3; 10 nucleotides line up with TRBD2. This CDR3 is 18 amino acids long. CDR1 is SNHLY, CDR2 FYNNEI, per germline. Germline trimming cut 6 bases from V and 5 bases from J; bases unmatched to any gene: 17. The CDR3 protein is CASSPKTQAGGPKDTQYF. The CDR3 coding sequence is TGTGCCAGCAGCCCTAAAACACAAGCGGGAGGGCCTAAAGATACGCAGTATTTT.

This rearrangement joins TRBV5-1 to TRBJ2-7, with 7 bases matching TRBD1. Germline V gives CDR1 SGHRS, CDR2 YFSETQ. The length of the CDR3 is 12 residues. Trimming cost V 4 bases and J 5 bases; bases outside gene matches: 3. CDR3 sequence (DNA): TGCGCCAGCAGCCGACAGGGTGACGAGCAGTACTTC. Translation gives CASSRQGDEQYF.

The chain recombines TRBV7-6 with TRBJ2-7; D may be TRBD1 (6 bases). Germline V gives CDR1 SGHVS, CDR2 FNYEAQ. V gave up 4 bases and J gave up 4 bases, with 14 bases separating them. This CDR3 contains 14 residues. This CDR3 is CASSWGRRGYEQYF. Written as DNA, the CDR3 is TGTGCCAGCAGCTGGGGGCGGCGAGGATACGAGCAGTACTTC.

This rearrangement joins TRBV28 to TRBJ1-4; D call uncertain. CDR3 size: 15 residues. V dropped 6 bases and J dropped 5 bases, with 16 bases sitting between them. The V gene's germline CDR1 is MDHEN and CDR2 SYDVKM. The CDR3 sequence is CASSINQGSNEKLFF. CDR3 nucleotides: TGTGCCAGCAGCATCAACCAAGGGAGCAATGAAAAACTGTTTTTT.

The genes are TRBV12-5 and TRBJ1-5, with D tentatively TRBD1 (5 bases). Germline V gene lookup returns CDR1 LGHNT and CDR2 FRNRAP. The CDR3 has 16 residues. The V end was cut by 8 bases, the J end by 6 bases, with 23 bases between. The CDR3 coding sequence is TGTGCTAGTTTGTCGCGTTGTCGGGGTGGGGGTCAGCCCCAGCATTTT. Translating gives CASLSRCRGGGQPQHF.